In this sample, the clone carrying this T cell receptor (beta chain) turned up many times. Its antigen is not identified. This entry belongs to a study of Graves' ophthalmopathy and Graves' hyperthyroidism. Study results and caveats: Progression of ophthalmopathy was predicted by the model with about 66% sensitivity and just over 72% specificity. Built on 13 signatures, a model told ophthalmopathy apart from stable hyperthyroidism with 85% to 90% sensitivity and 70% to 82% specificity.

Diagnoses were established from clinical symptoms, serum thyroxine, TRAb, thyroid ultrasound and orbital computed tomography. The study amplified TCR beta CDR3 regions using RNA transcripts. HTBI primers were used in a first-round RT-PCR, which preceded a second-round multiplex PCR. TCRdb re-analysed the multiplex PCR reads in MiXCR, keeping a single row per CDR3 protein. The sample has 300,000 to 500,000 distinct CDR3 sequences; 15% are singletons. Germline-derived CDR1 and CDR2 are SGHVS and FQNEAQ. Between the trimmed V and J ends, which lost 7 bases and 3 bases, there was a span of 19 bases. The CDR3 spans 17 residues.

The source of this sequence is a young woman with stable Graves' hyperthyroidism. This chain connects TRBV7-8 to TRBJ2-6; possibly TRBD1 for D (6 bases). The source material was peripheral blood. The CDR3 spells CASTSGRGRSGANVLTF. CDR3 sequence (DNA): TGTGCCAGCACCTCTGGCAGGGGTCGAAGTGGGGCCAACGTCCTGACTTTC.